The rows below give T cell receptor beta chains drawn from one sample of a study of T cells after yellow fever vaccination. TCRdb itself ran the 5' RACE reads through MiXCR, one entry per CDR3 protein. The sample comprises a few hundred thousand distinct CDR3 sequences, approximately 3.9% of which are singletons, and approximately 24% rests with the top ten. The sequencing here drew on PBMCs, taken 5 days after the yellow fever booster vaccination. These receptors were obtained from a man aged 18-30 years who received the YFV17D yellow fever vaccine. Both conserved end residues are part of each CDR3. A D gene is named only where the DNA matches it firmly. A clone size is listed for some rows: how often the clone was seen (once, few, many), or a class if it is expanded.

J gene	V gene	D gene	clone size	CDR3 protein	CDR3 DNA
TRBJ1-1	TRBV7-6	NA	NA	CASSNQRGTEAFF	TGTGCCAGCAGCAACCAACGGGGGACTGAAGCTTTCTTT
TRBJ2-3	TRBV5-4	NA	NA	CASSPWASADTQYF	TGTGCCAGCAGCCCTTGGGCTAGCGCAGATACGCAGTATTTT
TRBJ1-1	TRBV7-2	NA	NA	CASSFGFWNTEAFF	TGTGCCAGCAGCTTTGGGTTCTGGAACACTGAAGCTTTCTTT
TRBJ2-2	TRBV18	TRBD1	NA	CASSPSAGQGRTGELFF	TGTGCCAGCTCACCAAGTGCGGGACAGGGTCGCACCGGGGAGCTGTTTTTT
TRBJ2-6	TRBV7-2	NA	NA	CASSLAAGANVLTF	TGTGCCAGCAGCTTAGCTGCCGGGGCCAACGTCCTGACTTTC
TRBJ1-1	TRBV7-9	NA	many	CASSWGTPNTEAFF	TGTGCCAGCAGCTGGGGGACTCCGAACACTGAAGCTTTCTTT
TRBJ2-7	TRBV7-7	TRBD1	many	CASSLAQGVYEQYF	TGTGCCAGCAGCTTAGCACAGGGGGTCTACGAGCAGTACTTC
TRBJ2-7	TRBV7-9	NA	NA	CASTQGPYEQYF	TGTGCCAGCACGCAGGGACCCTACGAGCAGTACTTC
TRBJ1-1	TRBV6-6	TRBD1	few	CASSYPRQGVDTEAFF	TGTGCCAGCAGTTACCCTCGACAGGGCGTAGACACTGAAGCTTTCTTT
TRBJ1-6	TRBV7-8	NA	few	CASSFKLRPSYNSPLHF	TGTGCCAGCAGCTTCAAACTTCGGCCCTCCTATAATTCACCCCTCCACTTT